These T cell receptor beta chains were read from a single sample in a study of monozygotic twins with cystic fibrosis. Clones were sequenced by immunoSEQ multiplex PCR, and TCRdb holds only the in-frame ones, with some missing. Of about 36,000 clones detected, over 70% appear once; the ten largest clones hold under 2%. Material: blood. All receptors come from a girl aged 2 to 10 with cystic fibrosis. Both conserved end residues are part of each CDR3. The D gene is left open where the match is weak. Some rows have no size entry. The others give once, few or many, or a class for an expanded clone.

clone_size j_call v_call d_call cdr3_nt cdr3_aa
NA TRBJ1-2 TRBV6-5 NA TGTGCCAGCAGTTATTCGAGTATAGGACGGACTTATGGCTACACCTTC CASSYSSIGRTYGYTF
NA TRBJ2-2 TRBV2 TRBD1 TGTGCCAGCAGCCTCGGACAGGGACCCCTGTTTTTT CASSLGQGPLFF
NA TRBJ2-3 TRBV2 TRBD2 TGTGCCAGGCCGCGTCTAGCGGGGGGGCCAGATACGCAGTATTTT CARPRLAGGPDTQYF
NA TRBJ1-2 TRBV30 NA TGTGCCTGGAACAACCCCATAGGGGGGCTACCTAACTATGGCTACACCTTC CAWNNPIGGLPNYGYTF
NA TRBJ2-2 TRBV4-1 NA TGCGCCAGCAGCCAGGCTATTGACACTATCTACACCGGGGAGCTGTTTTTT CASSQAIDTIYTGELFF
NA TRBJ1-2 TRBV7-9 NA TGTGCCAGCTCCCTGACAGAGCCCGATGGCTACACCTTC CASSLTEPDGYTF
NA TRBJ2-7 TRBV6-5 NA TGTGCCAGCAGTTTCCGCCTGGGGCAGCCCTCCTACGAGCAGTACTTC CASSFRLGQPSYEQYF
NA TRBJ2-7 TRBV7-9 TRBD2 TGTGCCAGCAGCTTAGACTGGGGGGGCGAGCAGTACTTC CASSLDWGGEQYF
NA TRBJ2-7 TRBV6-5 NA TGTGCCAGCAGTCCCGGACCAGTCAAAGGGGAGCAGTACTTC CASSPGPVKGEQYF
NA TRBJ1-2 TRBV6-5 TRBD1 TGTGCCAGCAGCCCTGTAGGAGGGGGCGGGGGATGCACCTTC CASSPVGGGGGCTF
NA TRBJ1-4 TRBV9 TRBD1 TGTGCCAGCAGCAAAGACAGGGGCAATGAAAAACTGTTTTTT CASSKDRGNEKLFF
once TRBJ2-7 TRBV5-6 NA TGTGCCAGCAGCTTGGATGACAGGAACTACGAGCAGTACTTC CASSLDDRNYEQYF
few TRBJ2-1 TRBV14 NA TGTGCCAGCAGCCAATCTCCATCCCTAAAATGGAACAATGAGCAGTTCTTC CASSQSPSLKWNNEQFF
NA TRBJ2-5 TRBV10-3 TRBD2 TGTGCCACCGGTGGCGGGGGGAACCAAGAGACCCAGTACTTC CATGGGGNQETQYF
NA TRBJ2-2 TRBV19 TRBD1 TGTGCCACCACAACAGGGGACACCGGGGAGCTGTTTTTT CATTTGDTGELFF
NA TRBJ2-1 TRBV7-9 NA TGTGCCAGCAGCTTAGACGGGGGTTCCTACAATGAGCAGTTCTTC CASSLDGGSYNEQFF
NA TRBJ1-2 TRBV4-1 NA TGCGCCAGCAGCCAACTACTAGACAGGTCCTATGGCTACACCTTC CASSQLLDRSYGYTF
NA TRBJ1-5 TRBV5-5 NA TGTGCCAGCAGCTTAAATAGCAATCAGCCCCAGCATTTT CASSLNSNQPQHF
once TRBJ1-3 TRBV14 NA TGTGCCAGCAGCCAAACGCGCTCTGGAAACACCATATATTTT CASSQTRSGNTIYF
NA TRBJ1-3 TRBV11-3 NA TGTGCCAGCAGCTTACAGGGTTCTGGAAACACCATATATTTT CASSLQGSGNTIYF
NA TRBJ2-3 TRBV5-6 TRBD2 TGTGCCAGCAGCCTAAGCGGGGGGGTTTCAGATACGCAGTATTTT CASSLSGGVSDTQYF
NA TRBJ2-5 TRBV9 NA TGTGCCAGCAGCGTAGAGGGAGCGATCCAAGAGACCCAGTACTTC CASSVEGAIQETQYF
NA TRBJ1-6 TRBV4-2 NA TGTGCCAGCAGCCAAGATTTTGTATGGGCCCCGGAGGACTTT CASSQDFVWAPEDF
NA TRBJ2-3 TRBV9 NA TGTGCCAGCAGCGTTCGGGGGGCCCCAGATACGCAGTATTTT CASSVRGAPDTQYF
NA TRBJ2-7 TRBV5-5 NA TGTGCCAGCAGCTTATTCGAGACAGTCCCCTACGAGCAGTACTTC CASSLFETVPYEQYF
NA TRBJ1-2 TRBV5-6 NA TGTGCCAGCAGCTTGCTGCCGGGGAGGGAAGCTAACTATGGCTACACCTTC CASSLLPGREANYGYTF
NA TRBJ2-1 TRBV7-2 NA TGTGCCAGCAGCTTAACAGGGCTCTCCTACAATGAGCAGTTCTTC CASSLTGLSYNEQFF
NA TRBJ2-7 TRBV5-1 TRBD1 TGCGCCAGCAGCTTGACCCGACAGGGCGAGCAGTACTTC CASSLTRQGEQYF
NA TRBJ2-7 TRBV19 NA TGTGCCAGTAGTATAGGGAAAAACGAGCAGTACTTC CASSIGKNEQYF
NA TRBJ1-1 TRBV5-4 NA TGTGCCAGCAGCTCCGGTTTGAACACTGAAGCTTTCTTT CASSSGLNTEAFF
NA TRBJ2-7 TRBV30 NA TGTGCCTGGAGTGGGACGGTCGAGCAGTACTTC CAWSGTVEQYF
NA TRBJ2-3 TRBV5-1 TRBD2 TGCGCCAGCAAACCGGGGGGAGCGGGGTTCACAGATACGCAGTATTTT CASKPGGAGFTDTQYF
few TRBJ2-3 TRBV14 NA TGTGCCAGCAGCTCTCGACTCACAGATACGCAGTATTTT CASSSRLTDTQYF
few TRBJ1-2 TRBV5-6 NA TGTGCCAGCAGCGGGGGACCGAGTTATGGCTACACCTTC CASSGGPSYGYTF
NA TRBJ1-5 TRBV19 TRBD1 TGTGCCAGTAGCCCTGACAGGGCTAGCAATCAGCCCCAGCATTTT CASSPDRASNQPQHF
once TRBJ2-7 TRBV5-6 TRBD2 TGTGCCAGCAGCTTGGATGGACTAGCAGCGAGCTCCTACGAGCAGTACTTC CASSLDGLAASSYEQYF
NA TRBJ2-2 TRBV5-1 TRBD1 TGCGCCAGCAGCCCCCGGACAGGGGGCACCGGGGAGCTGTTTTTT CASSPRTGGTGELFF
NA TRBJ2-5 TRBV5-1 TRBD2 TGCGCCAGCAGGTTCGGACTAGCGGGGGGGTTGGAGACCCAGTACTTC CASRFGLAGGLETQYF
NA TRBJ1-4 TRBV27 NA TGTGCCAGCAGTTTAACGTGGGGGGCCCCTAATGAAAAACTGTTTTTT CASSLTWGAPNEKLFF
NA TRBJ2-3 TRBV29-1 TRBD2 TGCAGCGTCTCTAGCGGGACTCGCACAGATACGCAGTATTTT CSVSSGTRTDTQYF
few TRBJ1-6 TRBV30 TRBD1 TGTGCCTGGAGTGAACACAGGGGGAATTCACCCCTCCACTTT CAWSEHRGNSPLHF
NA TRBJ1-5 TRBV5-4 NA TGTGCCAGCAGCTTGGGGCAGAATCAGCCCCAGCATTTT CASSLGQNQPQHF
few TRBJ2-2 TRBV6-5 NA TGTGCCAGCAACCGGGGTAGCCCGAACACCGGGGAGCTGTTTTTT CASNRGSPNTGELFF
once TRBJ2-3 TRBV4-2 TRBD2 TGTGCCAGCAGCCCTAGCGGGGGGGTGGGAGATACGCAGTATTTT CASSPSGGVGDTQYF
NA TRBJ2-5 TRBV5-4 TRBD2 TGTGCCAGCAGCCTACCGGGACTAGCGGGGGGGCTTCAAGAGACCCAGTACTTC CASSLPGLAGGLQETQYF
once TRBJ1-2 TRBV5-1 TRBD1 TGCGCCAGCAGCCGCGAGCCAGGGGGCATGGGCTACACCTTC CASSREPGGMGYTF
NA TRBJ2-5 TRBV5-4 TRBD1 TGTGCCAGCAGCTTGTCCCGACAGGGGTACCAAGAGACCCAGTACTTC CASSLSRQGYQETQYF
few TRBJ2-5 TRBV19 NA TGTGCCTCACCTCAAGAGACCCAGTACTTC CASPQETQYF
few TRBJ1-2 TRBV7-9 NA TGTGCCAGCAGCTTATTTTCGAGTGGCTACACCTTC CASSLFSSGYTF
once TRBJ1-1 TRBV29-1 NA TGCAGCGTACGGGGGACGGTGGCTTTCTTT CSVRGTVAFF